This T cell receptor beta chain was observed in a study of blood T cell repertoires in COVID-19. About the research overall: Donors in the United States, Italy and Spain gave samples during acute or convalescent COVID-19. The cDNA or gDNA used as material had been derived from T cells, B-cell-depleted T cells, or PBMCs.

Methods used by the authors: Amplification of reference gene primers provided the estimated nucleated cell counts. TCRdb's copy holds only in-frame clones and misses some; the assay was immunoSEQ multiplex PCR. Clone size and V and J calls were adopted from that table, with D and trimming inferred from the DNA. The sample contains 30,000 to 40,000 clones, around 84% of which appear only once. Seattle patient enrollment occurred during active infection, with longitudinal follow-up thereafter. Trimming took 6 bases from V and 4 from J, leaving 15 bases between them. This CDR3 region has 14 residues. Germline V gives CDR1 MGHRA, CDR2 YSYEKL.

V gene TRBV4-1 combines with J gene TRBJ1-1, with D possibly TRBD1 on 6 matching bases. This clonotype was obtained from a man between 60 and 70 years old with COVID-19, enrolled during active disease. Sample: peripheral blood. CDR3 protein: CASRSQGGGTEAFF. The CDR3 DNA reads TGCGCCAGCAGGTCACAGGGAGGGGGCACTGAAGCTTTCTTT.